The 23 T cell receptor beta chains in this list originate from one sample, sequenced in a study of shared clonotypes between healthy human individuals. Clones were read by immunoSEQ multiplex PCR, and TCRdb kept only the in-frame ones, dropping some. This sample carries 2 million to 2.5 million clones, approximately 95% of them seen once, and the ten largest clones take 0.39%. The sample was naive CD4+ T cells from PBMCs. Subset described: CD45RA+ positively selected. The origin of the receptors is a man younger than 30 in good health. Some clones in this sample may be carry-over from other donors' samples.

V usage is TRBV6-1 and J usage is TRBJ2-1; a possible D gene is TRBD1 (5 bases). CDR1 is MNHNS, CDR2 SASEGT, per germline. The V and J ends lost 8 bases and 5 bases respectively, with 19 bases between them. This CDR3 contains 15 residues. CDR3 sequence: CASGSRVKVHNEQFF. DNA of the CDR3: TGTGCCAGCGGATCCAGGGTAAAGGTCCACAATGAGCAGTTCTTC.

In nucleotides, the CDR3 is TGTGCCAGCAGCAGACAACCCATTAGCAATCAGCCCCAGCATTTT. It is translated as CASSRQPISNQPQHF. This chain joins TRBV6-1 and TRBJ1-5; D is unresolved. Germline-derived CDR1 and CDR2 are MNHNS and SASEGT. Between the trimmed V and J ends, which lost 6 bases and 0 bases, there was a span of 12 bases. The CDR3 length is 15 residues.

V usage is TRBV7-9 and J usage is TRBJ1-1, with D uncertain. Germline values: CDR1 SEHNR, CDR2 FQNEAQ (reference sequence). V was trimmed by 5 bases and J by 6 bases, leaving 16 bases between them. The CDR3 loop spans 14 amino acids. The CDR3 region is CASSRASGNAEAFF. The CDR3, as DNA: TGTGCCAGCAGCCGGGCCTCGGGAAACGCTGAAGCTTTCTTT.

The table lists this clone with a count of one. The V call is TRBV9, the J call TRBJ2-3, with 7 bases lining up with TRBD2. The germline gives CDR1 SGDLS, CDR2 YYNGEE. CDR3 length: 14 residues. V gave up 4 bases and J gave up 8 bases; unmatched junction bases: 10. The CDR3, as DNA: TGTGCCAGCAGCTTCGGGACTACTACCCCTACGCAGTATTTT. The encoded protein is CASSFGTTTPTQYF.

This clone was recorded once. The rearrangement joins TRBV9 to TRBJ2-1, with TRBD2 identical over 15 bases. The V gene's germline CDR1 is SGDLS and CDR2 YYNGEE. The junction had 5 bases not matched to a gene; V was cut back by 4 bases and J by 9 bases. The CDR3 contains 15 residues. The CDR3 protein is CASSHGGLAGGEQFF. The CDR3 DNA sequence: TGTGCCAGCAGCCACGGGGGACTAGCGGGAGGTGAGCAGTTCTTC.

This clone was seen a few times. The rearrangement links TRBV30 to TRBJ1-1; tentatively, D is TRBD1 (5 bases). Trimming pared 2 bases from V and 5 bases from J, leaving 12 bases between. Germline V gene data show CDR1 as GTSNPN and CDR2 as SVGIG (reference sequence). This CDR3 contains 13 residues. CDR3 sequence reads: CAWSIGGWTEAFF. CDR3 bases: TGTGCCTGGAGTATCGGGGGGTGGACTGAAGCTTTCTTT.

This clone came up once. This chain uses TRBV28 with TRBJ1-1; D not certain. Per the germline V gene, CDR1 is MDHEN and CDR2 is SYDVKM. CDR3 size: 12 residues. The CDR3 sequence: CAINALNTEAFF. The CDR3, as DNA: TGTGCGATAAACGCTCTGAACACTGAAGCTTTCTTT.

V usage is TRBV7-9 and J usage is TRBJ2-1, with 9 nucleotides matching TRBD2. The CDR3 is made up of 16 amino acids. J gave up 2 bases and V 4 bases, and 6 bases lay outside the gene matches. Germline V gene data show CDR1 as SEHNR and CDR2 as FQNEAQ (reference sequence). CDR3 nucleotides: TGTGCCAGCAGCTCATTTAGCGGGAGCGCCTACAATGAGCAGTTCTTC. Translated: CASSSFSGSAYNEQFF.

The chain links TRBV29-1 to TRBJ1-1, with 9 bases that match TRBD1. The CDR3 length is 13 residues. Germline V CDR1 and CDR2: SQVTM, ANQGSEA. Trimming cost V 5 bases and J 5 bases; bases outside gene matches: 6. Here the CDR3 DNA reads TGCAGCGTTCGATGGACAGGGGCAACTGAAGCTTTCTTT. Amino acid sequence: CSVRWTGATEAFF.

CDR3 bases: TGTGCCAGCAGCGATCGGAGGGGAAGCCAAGAGACCCAGTACTTC. This codes for CASSDRRGSQETQYF. The chain joins TRBV11-3 to TRBJ2-5; TRBD2 might be the D (6 bases). Germline V gives CDR1 SGHNT, CDR2 YENEEA. The V end lost 5 bases, the J end lost 1 base, and 14 bases lay between the germline ends. This CDR3 has 15 residues.

This chain links TRBV28 with TRBJ2-5, with 8 nucleotides matching TRBD2. With 5 bases clipped from V and 5 bases from J, the junction kept 13 bases outside the gene matches. The CDR3 contains 16 residues. Germline V gene sequence: CDR1 MDHEN, CDR2 SYDVKM. This chain's CDR3 is CASSISGALTGETQYF. CDR3 nucleotides: TGTGCCAGCAGTATTAGCGGGGCCCTTACTGGGGAGACCCAGTACTTC.

The chain links TRBV5-4 to TRBJ1-2; 7 bases match TRBD1. CDR1 and CDR2 (germline): SGHNT, YYREEE (reference sequence). V lost 6 bases to trimming and J lost 1 base; unmatched junction nucleotides: 9. The CDR3 runs 15 residues. The CDR3 reads CASTPQGGLNYGYTF. CDR3 DNA: TGTGCCAGCACCCCTCAGGGGGGGCTTAACTATGGCTACACCTTC.

This chain connects TRBV30 to TRBJ1-3; D gene ambiguous. Trimming took off 0 bases at V and 0 bases at J, with 6 bases between the two ends. This CDR3 region has 14 residues. Germline V CDR1 and CDR2: GTSNPN, SVGIG (reference sequence). CDR3 amino acids: CAWSVGDSGNTIYF. CDR3 coding DNA: TGTGCCTGGAGTGTCGGGGACTCTGGAAACACCATATATTTT. The whole variable domain, remainder taken from reference TRBV30 and TRBJ1-3, is SQTIHQWPATLVQPVGSPLSLECTVEGTSNPNLYWYRQAAGRGLQLLFYSVGIGQISSEVPQNLSASRPQDRQFILSSKKLLLSDSGFYLCAWSVGDSGNTIYFGEGSWLTVV.

In the case of this clone: The same CDR3 is also encoded by other DNA sequences in this sample. The chain is built from TRBV5-1 and TRBJ1-1, with 10 bases aligning to TRBD1. This CDR3 is built from 15 residues. The germline CDR1 and CDR2 sequences are SGHRS and YFSETQ. With V trimmed by 4 bases and J by 1 base, 4 bases remained unmatched. In DNA form, the CDR3 reads TGCGCCAGCAGCCGGGACAGGGGTGGGAACACTGAAGCTTTCTTT. Encoded protein: CASSRDRGGNTEAFF.

This sequence joins TRBV6-4 and TRBJ2-3, with no clear D. This CDR3 comprises 14 residues. The germline CDR1 and CDR2 sequences are MRHNA and SNTAGT. Trimming took off 5 bases at V and 3 bases at J, with 12 bases between the two ends. The CDR3 loop reads CASSQALGTDTQYF. In DNA form, the CDR3 reads TGTGCCAGCAGTCAAGCCCTCGGGACAGATACGCAGTATTTT.

The rearrangement joins TRBV5-1 to TRBJ1-1; D is perhaps TRBD1 (5 bases). V was trimmed by 3 bases and J by 4 bases, leaving 10 bases between them. There are 13 residues in the CDR3. CDR1 is SGHRS and CDR2 is YFSETQ in the germline V gene. Here the CDR3 reads CASSWAGLTEAFF. The CDR3 DNA follows: TGCGCCAGCAGCTGGGCAGGGCTCACTGAAGCTTTCTTT.

This chain links TRBV4-1 with TRBJ1-2; the D is unclear. Germline V lookup: CDR1 MGHRA, CDR2 YSYEKL. The CDR3 is 15 residues long. Trimming took off 4 bases at V and 3 bases at J, with 15 bases between the two ends. The CDR3 DNA follows: TGCGCCAGCAGCCTACCAACGCCAACACACTATGGCTACACCTTC. Translated, it gives CASSLPTPTHYGYTF.

This chain uses TRBV5-1 with TRBJ1-1, with D possibly being TRBD1 (6 bases). Trimming took 4 bases from V and 1 from J, leaving 14 bases between them. CDR1 and CDR2 (germline): SGHRS, YFSETQ. The CDR3 contains 15 residues. The CDR3 sequence is CASSPIGRGNTEAFF. CDR3 nucleotides: TGCGCCAGCAGCCCGATCGGCAGGGGGAACACTGAAGCTTTCTTT.

This clone was seen a single time. At the DNA level, this CDR3 is encoded by other sequences in the same sample as well. CDR3 sequence reads: CASRPTGGSEKLFF. CDR3 bases: TGTGCCAGTAGGCCGACAGGGGGCAGTGAAAAACTGTTTTTT. V is TRBV19 and J is TRBJ1-4; 10 bases match TRBD1. Germline assignment: CDR1 LNHDA and CDR2 SQIVND (reference sequence). The CDR3 has 14 residues. V was pared by 6 bases and J by 7 bases, with 5 bases of the junction left unmatched.

This clone has just one count. The chain is built from TRBV18 and TRBJ2-7; a weak D match, TRBD2 (5 bases). Germline lookup yields CDR1 KGHSH and CDR2 LQKENI. Trimming stripped 3 bases from V and 6 bases from J, with 15 bases between. This CDR3 is 14 amino acids long. DNA of the CDR3: TGTGCCAGCTCACCCGGACTTTTCCCTCTCGAGCAGTACTTC. Translating gives CASSPGLFPLEQYF.

Comments on this clone: This sample includes further DNA sequences coding for the same CDR3. The chain carries TRBV18 and TRBJ1-2, with 7 nucleotides matching TRBD1. Germline V gene sequence: CDR1 KGHSH, CDR2 LQKENI. The junction had 3 bases not matched to a gene; V was cut back by 4 bases and J by 1 base. The CDR3 runs 14 residues. The CDR3 coding sequence is TGTGCCAGCTCACTTGGGACAGATAACTATGGCTACACCTTC. This sequence encodes CASSLGTDNYGYTF.

The V gene is TRBV28, the J gene TRBJ1-2, with D tentatively TRBD1 (6 bases). V dropped 5 bases and J dropped 1 base, with 11 bases sitting between them. The CDR3 is 14 residues long. Germline-derived CDR1 and CDR2 are MDHEN and SYDVKM. The CDR3 sequence: CASSQQGGNYGYTF. For the CDR3, the DNA is TGTGCCAGCAGTCAACAGGGAGGTAACTATGGCTACACCTTC.

Only one count was recorded for this clone. The chain couples TRBV4-3 to TRBJ1-2; possibly TRBD1 for D (5 bases). There are 13 residues in the CDR3. Germline assignment: CDR1 LGHNA and CDR2 YSLEER. Trimming took 0 bases from V and 8 from J, leaving 10 bases between them. Here the CDR3 DNA reads TGCGCCAGCAGCCAAGATCGGTCAGGGGGCTACACCTTC. It is translated as CASSQDRSGGYTF.